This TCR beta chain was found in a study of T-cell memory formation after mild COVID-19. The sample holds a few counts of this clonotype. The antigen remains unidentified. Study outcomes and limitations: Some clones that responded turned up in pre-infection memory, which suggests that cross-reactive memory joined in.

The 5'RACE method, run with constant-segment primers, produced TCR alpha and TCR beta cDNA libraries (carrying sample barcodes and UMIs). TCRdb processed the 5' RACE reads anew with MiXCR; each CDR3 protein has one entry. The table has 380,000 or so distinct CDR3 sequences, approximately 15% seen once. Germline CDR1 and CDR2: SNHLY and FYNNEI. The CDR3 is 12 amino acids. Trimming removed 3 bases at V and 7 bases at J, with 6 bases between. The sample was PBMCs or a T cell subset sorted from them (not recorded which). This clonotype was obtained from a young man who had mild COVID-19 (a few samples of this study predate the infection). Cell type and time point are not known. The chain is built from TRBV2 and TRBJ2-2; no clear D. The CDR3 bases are TGTGCCAGCAGTGATCACGTCGGGGAGCTGTTTTTT. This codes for CASSDHVGELFF.